The TCR beta chain under discussion was sequenced for a study of cytomegalovirus exposure and HLA in healthy donors. Study as a whole: Genetic ancestry analysis placed approximately 79% of the 300 to 500 donors that were genotyped in the Caucasian-associated cluster. Findings and limits, study-wide: Prior analysis indicated that the majority of TCR beta V segments exhibited productivity approximately 87% or approximately 30% of the time. Highly shared sequence variants in one cluster were likely a sequencing artifact.

This CDR3 contains 14 residues. Germline CDR1 is SGHVS and CDR2 is FQNEAQ. The V segment lost 4 bases and the J segment 2 bases; nucleotides outside the gene matches: 3. Primers for the PCR totalled 60 Vbeta and 13 Jbeta. In the study's own analysis: An analysis performed later counted 75 million to 80 million unique TCR beta chains (around 10 million of them shared). Generated by immunoSEQ multiplex PCR, the TCRdb table keeps only in-frame clones and is missing some. The V and J calls and clone size come from that table; D and trimming were worked out from the DNA. The sample contains around 92,000 clones, over 70% of which appear only once. Note on this clone: Its cognate antigen is unknown.

The chain carries TRBV7-8 and TRBJ2-7; TRBD2 matches at 9 bases. Sequencing used PBMCs. The sequence came from a girl aged 2-10 years in good health and CMV-seropositive. CDR3 in amino acids: CASSSSGVTYEQYF. In nucleotides, the CDR3 is TGTGCCAGCAGCTCTAGCGGGGTTACCTACGAGCAGTACTTC.